This record concerns one TCR beta chain sequence. Its antigen is undetermined. This sample stems from a study of CD4+ T cells in melanoma. Study-wide findings and caveats: A reported correlation linked neoantigen-specific CD4+ T cells to CD8+, macrophage and B cell function. Diverse differentiation states were reported for melanoma neoantigen-specific CD4+ T cells.

CDR1 SGHVS and CDR2 FQNEAQ come from the germline V gene. CDR3 length: 19 amino acids. V was clipped by 5 bases and J by 8 bases; unmatched bases: 21. The repertoire was sequenced with immunoSEQ multiplex PCR; TCRdb's copy has only in-frame clones and lacks some. The repertoire holds 50,000 to 60,000 clones, with more than 60% as singletons. The chain joins TRBV7-8 to TRBJ2-1; 10 bases agree with TRBD1. This sequence originates from a human donor with melanoma. Sample: tumor tissue. CDR3 sequence: CASSPRQGARSNRGDEQFF. Here the CDR3 DNA reads TGTGCCAGCAGCCCAAGACAGGGGGCGCGGTCCAATAGAGGGGATGAGCAGTTCTTC. The complete variable domain, with remaining parts taken from reference TRBV7-8 and TRBJ2-1, reads GAGVSQSPRYKVAKRGQDVALRCDPISGHVSLFWYQQALGQGPEFLTYFQNEAQLDKSGLPSDRFFAERPEGSVSTLKIQRTQQEDSAVYLCASSPRQGARSNRGDEQFFGPGTRLTVL.